This TCR beta chain was captured in a study of cytomegalovirus exposure and HLA in healthy donors (TCRdb year 2017). Regarding the complete study: An earlier analysis of approximately 590 of the donors reported 276 Gb of sequence data and roughly 100 million unique TCR beta sequences from around 200 million T cells. Roughly 290 gigabases of sequencing data and around 85 million unique TCR sequences made up an early release that covered fewer than 650 HLA-typed donors. Of the 300 to 450 genotyped donors, less than 90% were placed in the genetic ancestry cluster associated with self-reported Caucasian donors. The study aimed to test whether cataloging public T cell receptors could reveal signatures of past pathogen exposure. The study used immunosequencing to profile the T cell repertoires of approximately 690 subjects and linked those repertoires to cytomegalovirus serostatus. Along with the approximately 620-subject first cohort, a separate validation cohort of some 130 different subjects was used. To predict cytomegalovirus infection status, the study combined high-throughput TCR immunosequencing, statistical association of individual TCRs with disease status, and machine learning. To study patterns of TCR occurrence, a later analysis re-analyzed previously published TCR beta repertoires from more than 550 donors and added high-resolution HLA genotyping. In the later analysis, no new phenotypic data were used to find candidate immune exposures; instead, reliance was placed on TCR beta sequences and their occurrence across donors. In an earlier analysis of a few hundred of the donors, high-throughput TCR beta sequencing was used to judge whether each TCR beta V gene segment behaved as functional or pseudogenic. Donor age, sex, ethnicity and CMV serostatus were compiled together with the repertoire data. A later genetic analysis used genome-wide SNP genotypes for about 65% of the 666 donors, treating that subset as a discovery cohort. All discovery cohort repertoires had been generated using a single sequencing platform. Class I and class II HLA loci were covered by the typing at four-digit resolution. Typing coverage differed by locus: A, B, C, DRB1 and DQB1 were typed in roughly 620-640 donors, DQA1 in approximately 520, DPA1 in around 610, and DPB1 in 450 to 480. Because of strong linkage in the cohort, five DR-DQ haplotypes were treated as single units for association and clustering. On average, roughly 250,000 unique TCR beta nucleotide sequences were sequenced per donor among more than 350 genotyped donors of the cohort, with about 19% of those sequences being non-productive.

The V and J ends are trimmed by 5 bases and 10 bases, leaving 12 bases between them. The CDR3 goes from the cysteine to the phenylalanine over 11 residues. The entry retains the CDR3 DNA only, 33 bases that are in frame from base 1. The germline V gene gives CDR1 as SQVTM and CDR2 as ANQGSEA. General findings and caveats noted by the study authors: Because the 87-base-pair reads could not distinguish some IMGT-functional V segments, including TRBV6-2 and TRBV6-3, those segments were excluded. Several of the top co-occurrence clusters appeared to be linked to parvovirus B19, influenza, CMV and Epstein-Barr virus, according to a later analysis. Specific HLA alleles were associated with roughly 16,000 TCR beta sequences at a false discovery rate of 0.05 in a later analysis. The earlier analysis of approximately 560 of the donors excluded approximately 15 rarely observed V segments, including chromosome 9 orphons, because counts were too low. Linkage disequilibrium might explain the correlated functional status among segregating V segments, but an unknown experimental factor could not be ruled out. Assigning TCR associations to individual alleles was difficult when HLA alleles, especially DR and DQ, strongly co-occurred. Only TCR beta chains were sequenced in this cohort, and the absence of alpha or paired-chain data limited detectable features. An association between a missense DCLRE1C variant and V-gene and J-gene trimming of TCR beta chains was found in a later genetic analysis and replicated in an independent cohort. In a later analysis, most CMV-associated TCR beta chains were found to appear HLA-restricted, with HLA associations seemingly driven largely by CMV exposure. A further reported finding was that TCR beta sequences accurately predicted the HLA-A and HLA-B alleles for most subjects in the first cohort. Immune exposure information for the cohort was limited to CMV serostatus. It was suggested by the authors that the approach could potentially be generalized to other disease states and immunological phenotypes. In a later analysis, the rate of TCR association differed among HLA loci, with DRB1 alleles having the most associated TCRs and HLA-C alleles having the fewest. In vitro tests confirmed that a few of the cytomegalovirus-associated TCR beta chains recognize cytomegalovirus antigens. Compared with equally common non-associated chains, HLA-associated TCR beta chains in a later analysis were more clonally expanded and had lower generation probabilities. Because some donors lacked HLA typing at each locus, the association tests relied only on the typed subset. Sequencing depth was assumed to be roughly uniform across donors in the presence/absence analyses, though that assumption may not hold. The classifier was reported to diagnose cytomegalovirus status with high specificity and sensitivity in both the original and validation cohorts. The study gave a list of 150 to 200 TCR beta chains associated with cytomegalovirus. Most TCR sequences were seen in very few donors, while some public TCRs were found in many individuals. In an earlier analysis of some 550 of the donors, most TCR beta V segments were observed in productive rearrangements about 90% or about 30% of the time, broadly matching IMGT annotations. A cluster of highly shared sequence variants was judged likely to represent a technical artifact of the sequencing pipeline. In a later genetic analysis, fewer N-insertions in productive TCRs were reported among donors in an Asian-associated ancestry cluster than the roughly 700-donor mean.

Details on this clone: The antigen it binds to is not known. No per-base quality is available; no much larger clone lies one base away.

The cohort consisted of 600 to 700 healthy bone marrow donors. At the time of sampling, every cohort member was nominally healthy, though immune exposures that went unrecorded were likely present. The donor was CMV seronegative and was included in the group of about 350 seronegative cohort members. A peripheral blood sample was collected from each donor, and TCR beta sequencing was performed on peripheral blood mononuclear cells. Genomic DNA extraction from the blood cell samples was performed with the Qiagen DNeasy Blood Extraction Kit. The library came from the immunoSEQ multiplex PCR assay. For the multiplex PCR, a mixture combining 60 forward primers for TCR Vbeta segments and 13 reverse primers for TCR Jbeta segments was used. The CDR3 region of rearranged TCR beta genes was amplified from genomic DNA with a multiplex PCR assay. The amplified TCR beta libraries were sequenced on the Illumina HiSeq System as 87-base-pair reads. In the authors' own workflow: A later analysis tallied some 79 million unique TCR beta chains across the approximately 670 repertoires, and around 10 million of those chains were shared by two or more donors. Raw reads were error-corrected and collapsed into unique sequences with a nearest-neighbor algorithm that merged closely related sequences to remove PCR and sequencing errors. CDR3 sequences were aligned to IMGT reference sequences to assign V, D and J gene segments. For a sequence to be retained, a match of at least six nucleotides to both a V gene segment and a J gene segment was required. Rearrangements were classified as productive when the CDR3 lacked stop codons and remained in frame with V and J, and all other rearrangements were classified as non-productive. CDR3 was defined according to IMGT convention as the region running from the second conserved V-encoded cysteine to the conserved J-encoded phenylalanine. The earlier analysis of some 540 of the donors excluded any sequence lacking an unambiguous match to a single V gene segment. In an earlier analysis of a few hundred of the donors, a V segment was called functional when productive rearrangements were above 56.7%, and segregating when the standard deviation between donors exceeded 5%. To diagnose cytomegalovirus status from the catalog of TCR beta chain sequences, a statistical classification framework was built. V and J gene assignment, in a later analysis, came from comparing TCR nucleotide sequences with IMGT/GENE-DB human TR gene sequences. The TCRdist pipeline was used in a later analysis to assign CDR3 sequences and most-parsimonious VDJ recombination scenarios. In a later analysis, every TCR beta chain was defined by the combination of its CDR3 amino acid sequence and its V-gene family, and reads without a unique V-gene family were dropped. A later analysis removed nearly 600 highly shared, low-generation-probability nucleotide sequences to deal with suspected cross-contamination and a sequencing artifact. In a later analysis, a clonal expansion index was calculated for each public chain from normalized within-repertoire ranks of inferred template counts. In a later analysis, generation probabilities were computed with a VDJ recombination model fitted to out-of-frame rearrangements, and the resulting probabilities were checked against IGoR. A later analysis scored TCR-TCR, TCR-HLA and TCR-CMV co-occurrence with hypergeometric tests, applying a repertoire-size bias correction to TCR pairs. To estimate false discovery rates, a later analysis permuted the HLA or CMV assignments 20 times. In a later analysis, co-occurring TCRs were grouped using DBSCAN, and TCRdist sequence similarity was added for clustering within HLA-allele-positive subsets. For co-occurrence clustering, repertoires with fewer than 30,000 or more than 120,000 public chains were excluded, along with a handful of repertoires with anomalous nucleotide sharing. The source is immuneACCESS, and TCRdb retained only in-frame sequences with V and J called. Part of the clones is not carried over; for the studies checked, unresolved V genes explain less than half of this, and the remainder is unexplained. The V and J calls and clone size were taken over from that table, and D and trimming were inferred from the DNA. The sample yields 150,000 to 200,000 clones; 82% were counted once. The top ten constitute roughly 0.098% of the sample.

The source material was PBMCs. The receptor was isolated from a boy aged 2 to 9 in good health and CMV-seronegative. The chain links TRBV29-1 with TRBJ2-1; TRBD2 is perhaps the D gene, given 5 matching bases. The CDR3 region reads CSVPGSAEQFF. Read as DNA, the sequence is TGCAGCGTTCCGGGGAGCGCAGAGCAGTTCTTC.